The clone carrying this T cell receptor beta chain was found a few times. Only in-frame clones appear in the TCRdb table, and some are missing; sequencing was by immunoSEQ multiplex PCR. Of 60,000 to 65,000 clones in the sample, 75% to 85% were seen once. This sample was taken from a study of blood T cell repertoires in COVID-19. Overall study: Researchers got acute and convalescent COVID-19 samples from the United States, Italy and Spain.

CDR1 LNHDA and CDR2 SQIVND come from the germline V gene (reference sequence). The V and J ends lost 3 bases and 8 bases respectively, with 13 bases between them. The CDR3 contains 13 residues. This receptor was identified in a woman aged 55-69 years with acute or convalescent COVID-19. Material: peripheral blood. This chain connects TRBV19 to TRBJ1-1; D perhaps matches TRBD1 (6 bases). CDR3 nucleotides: TGTGCCAGTAGTATCTTACAGGGTACCGAAGCTTTCTTT. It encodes CASSILQGTEAFF.